This T cell receptor beta chain was obtained from a study of blood T cells in healthy people across ages. Comments on this clonotype: Its antigen is as yet unknown.

The second PCR ran roughly 7 to 12 cycles with a sample-barcoded 5' primer and J-beta primers. All cDNA molecules were each tagged by a template-switch adaptor with 12 random nucleotides. One entry per CDR3 protein, called by TCRdb with MiXCR from the 5' RACE reads. The sample includes 1.5 million to 2 million distinct CDR3 sequences, approximately 28% of them seen just once. Isolation per sample recovered at least 7 million PBMCs. Per sample, extraction of total RNA gave at least 5.5 micrograms in every case. Study results and limitations: It was held that diversity estimates obtained from one million T cells represented underestimates.

This CDR3 region has 15 residues. Per germline, CDR1 SGHKS and CDR2 YYEKEE (reference sequence). The V gene end was trimmed by 3 bases and the J gene end by 2 bases; junction bases not matched to a gene: 4. The sequence came from a woman aged 25 to 39 in good health. The sequenced sample consisted of blood. The chain recombines TRBV5-5 with TRBJ1-2; TRBD1 aligns across 10 bases. The CDR3, as DNA: TGTGCCAGCAGCTCACAGGACAGGGGGAACTATGGCTACACCTTC. Its translation is CASSSQDRGNYGYTF.